These 17 T cell receptor beta chains share one sample of origin, sequenced in a study of cytomegalovirus exposure and HLA in healthy donors. The study ran its PCR with 60 Vbeta and 13 Jbeta primers. Assay used: immunoSEQ multiplex PCR; TCRdb lists only in-frame clones, some missing. The sample contains 150,000 to 200,000 clones, around 82% of which appear only once. Sequencing was performed on PBMCs. These TCRs come from a woman aged 25 to 39 in good health and CMV-seropositive.

The chain joins TRBV2 to TRBJ2-7; possible D gene TRBD2, 6 bases. This CDR3 contains 13 residues. Germline V CDR1 and CDR2: SNHLY, FYNNEI. Trimming took 1 base from V and 2 from J, leaving 6 bases between them. CDR3 sequence: CASSEGGAYEQYF. DNA of the CDR3: TGTGCCAGCAGTGAAGGGGGGGCCTACGAGCAGTACTTC.

The chain is built from TRBV2 and TRBJ1-5, with 11 bases matching TRBD1. Germline V gene lookup returns CDR1 SNHLY and CDR2 FYNNEI. This CDR3 has 15 amino acids. With 5 bases clipped from V and 9 bases from J, the junction kept 9 bases outside the gene matches. The CDR3 region has the DNA TGTGCCAGCAGTCCGGGACAGGGGGGAATGAGGCCCCAGCATTTT. Its translation is CASSPGQGGMRPQHF.

The chain couples TRBV18 to TRBJ1-5, with a possible D match to TRBD1 (5 bases). Germline CDR1 and CDR2: KGHSH and LQKENI. Trimming shortened V by 4 bases and J by 5 bases, and 12 bases separated the two germline ends. The length of the CDR3 is 14 residues. CDR3 region: CASSRGGSDQPQHF. CDR3 DNA: TGTGCCAGCTCACGGGGGGGTTCAGATCAGCCCCAGCATTTT. The whole variable domain, remainder taken from reference TRBV18 and TRBJ1-5, is NAGVMQNPRHLVRRRGQEARLRCSPMKGHSHVYWYRQLPEEGLKFMVYLQKENIIDESGMPKERFSAEFPKEGPSILRIQQVVRGDSAAYFCASSRGGSDQPQHFGDGTRLSIL.

The rearrangement links TRBV30 to TRBJ2-7, with 7 bases fitting TRBD2. Germline CDR1 reads GTSNPN; CDR2 reads SVGIG (reference sequence). The V and J ends lost 0 bases and 5 bases, in that order; junction bases with no gene match: 7. The CDR3 is made up of 14 amino acids. CDR3 DNA sequence: TGTGCCTGGAGTGTCGGGGGGACTGCGAACGAGCAGTACTTC. Its translation is CAWSVGGTANEQYF. Supplemented by reference TRBV30 and TRBJ2-7, the full variable domain reads SQTIHQWPATLVQPVGSPLSLECTVEGTSNPNLYWYRQAAGRGLQLLFYSVGIGQISSEVPQNLSASRPQDRQFILSSKKLLLSDSGFYLCAWSVGGTANEQYFGPGTRLTVT.

Worth noting for this clone: One end of the junction fails to match germline, which may point to a read error. This sequence joins TRBV7-9 and TRBJ1-1; a weak D match, TRBD1 (5 bases). The length of the CDR3 is 12 residues. CDR1 is SEHNR, CDR2 FQNEAQ, per germline (reference sequence). CDR3 protein: CSSSLGATEAFF. Written as DNA, the CDR3 is TGTTCCAGCAGCTTAGGGGCAACTGAAGCTTTCTTT.

This clone was detected once. The chain joins TRBV29-1 to TRBJ2-1, with 8 bases that match TRBD2. Germline V gene sequence: CDR1 SQVTM, CDR2 ANQGSEA. The CDR3 is made up of 14 amino acids. V was clipped by 3 bases and J by 6 bases; unmatched bases: 7. This CDR3 is CSVDGGRMPNEQFF. DNA for the CDR3: TGCAGCGTTGACGGCGGGAGGATGCCCAATGAGCAGTTCTTC.

This clone was seen only once. The J gene is TRBJ1-1, the V gene TRBV28, with a tentative D call TRBD1 (5 bases). CDR1 is MDHEN and CDR2 is SYDVKM in the germline V gene. The CDR3 has 14 residues. V lost 3 bases and J lost 1, with 9 bases in between. CDR3 residues: CASSFLDRNTEAFF. Here the CDR3 DNA reads TGTGCCAGCAGTTTCCTCGACAGGAACACTGAAGCTTTCTTT.

This clone was observed a single time. The J gene is TRBJ2-7, the V gene TRBV28; weak D call: TRBD2 (6 bases). The germline CDR1 and CDR2 sequences are MDHEN and SYDVKM. The CDR3 has 14 residues. The V gene lost 8 bases and the J gene lost 0 bases, with 14 bases spanning the gap. The CDR3 loop reads CASAPREASYEQYF. CDR3 nucleotide sequence: TGTGCCAGCGCCCCGAGGGAGGCCTCCTACGAGCAGTACTTC.

The chain is built from TRBV4-1 and TRBJ2-2; 9 bases fit TRBD1. This CDR3 region has 17 residues. Germline CDR1 reads MGHRA; CDR2 reads YSYEKL. The V and J ends lost 0 bases and 0 bases, in that order; junction bases with no gene match: 2. The CDR3, as DNA: TGCGCCAGCAGCCAAGATACAGGGGGCGCGAACACCGGGGAGCTGTTTTTT. It codes for CASSQDTGGANTGELFF.

This clone was recorded only once. This chain uses TRBV2 with TRBJ1-2, with 10 bases matching TRBD1. The germline V gene has CDR1 SNHLY and CDR2 FYNNEI. The CDR3 length is 12 residues. J lost 6 bases, V lost 8 bases, and 3 bases had no gene match. The chain's CDR3 is CASGGTGDGYTF. The CDR3 coding sequence is TGTGCCAGCGGAGGGACAGGGGATGGCTACACCTTC. The full variable domain, with the rest looked up from reference TRBV2 and TRBJ1-2, is EPEVTQTPSHQVTQMGQEVILRCVPISNHLYFYWYRQILGQKVEFLVSFYNNEISEKSEIFDDQFSVERPDGSNFTLKIRSTKLEDSAMYFCASGGTGDGYTFGSGTRLTVV.

The chain links TRBV6-5 to TRBJ2-1; D is possibly TRBD2 (5 bases). This CDR3 is 12 amino acids long. V was shortened by 8 bases and J by 10 bases, with 15 bases between the two germline ends. Germline-derived CDR1 and CDR2 are MNHEY and SVGAGI. The DNA of the CDR3 is TGTGCCAGCGTGGTTGGCGGGCCCGAGCAGTTCTTC. Its protein is CASVVGGPEQFF.

This sequence joins TRBV19 and TRBJ2-1; weak D call: TRBD1 (5 bases). There are 14 residues in the CDR3. V lost 4 bases, J lost 5 bases, and 12 bases lay in between. Germline loops: CDR1 LNHDA, CDR2 SQIVND (reference sequence). DNA of the CDR3: TGTGCCAGTAGTAACCTACAGGTAAACAATGAGCAGTTCTTC. Translating gives CASSNLQVNNEQFF.

This clone was counted once. The chain is built from TRBV11-2 and TRBJ2-5; tentative D call: TRBD1 (6 bases). Germline values: CDR1 SGHAT, CDR2 FQNNGV. Trimming cost V 5 bases and J 4 bases, with 11 bases left between them. This CDR3 has 13 amino acids. CDR3: CASSHLGGETQYF. The CDR3 DNA reads as TGTGCCAGCAGCCACCTAGGGGGAGAGACCCAGTACTTC.

As regards this clone: A junction boundary mismatches the germline segment, possibly from a read error. The same CDR3 also results from other DNA sequences found in this sample. This chain connects TRBV5-1 to TRBJ1-1, with 12 bases that match TRBD1. The CDR3 sequence is 15 residues long. Germline lookup yields CDR1 SGHRS and CDR2 YFSETQ. CDR3 nucleotides: TGTGCCAGCAGCCCGGGGACAGGGGGCAGGACTGAAGCTTTCTTT. Translated, it gives CASSPGTGGRTEAFF. Full variable domain (rest looked up from reference TRBV5-1 and TRBJ1-1): KAGVTQTPRYLIKTRGQQVTLSCSPISGHRSVSWYQQTPGQGLQFLFEYFSETQRNKGNFPGRFSGRQFSNSRSEMNVSTLELGDSALYLCASSPGTGGRTEAFFGQGTRLTVV.

This chain links TRBV7-2 with TRBJ2-5; 9 nucleotides match TRBD2. The J call could be wrong; TRBJ2-7 is a better fit for the DNA end. Looked up from germline, CDR1 is SGHTA and CDR2 is FQGNSA. The CDR3 sequence is 14 residues long. CDR3 sequence (DNA): TGTGCCAGCAGCTACGCTAGCGGGAAGTACGAGCAGTACTTC. This sequence encodes CASSYASGKYEQYF.

The rearrangement joins TRBV5-1 to TRBJ1-2, with 7 positions matching TRBD1. The CDR3 loop spans 15 amino acids. Germline CDR1 SGHRS, CDR2 YFSETQ. V shed 0 bases, J shed 8 bases, and the junction held 10 bases outside the gene matches. CDR3 in DNA: TGCGCCAGCAGCTTGGACAGGGGAACTTTTCGGGGCTACACCTTC. Translating it yields CASSLDRGTFRGYTF.

The chain links TRBV7-9 to TRBJ2-7; the match to TRBD1 covers 7 bases. The CDR3 length is 15 residues. Per germline, CDR1 SEHNR and CDR2 FQNEAQ (reference sequence). V trimming: 3 bases; J trimming: 3 bases; junction bases outside the gene matches: 8. The CDR3 region has the DNA TGTGCCAGCAGCTTGGAGACAGGGTTCGGCTACGAGCAGTACTTC. Protein sequence: CASSLETGFGYEQYF.